Below are 20 T cell receptor beta chains sequenced from a single sample in a study of shared clonotypes between healthy human individuals. Here immunoSEQ multiplex PCR was the method, and the copy in TCRdb shows in-frame clones only, minus some. Of hundreds of thousands of clones listed, around 86% are singletons. Sequenced sample: memory CD8+ T cells sorted from blood. Stated subset: CD45RO+ cells pooled with CCR7-negative TemRA cells. The receptors derive from a man aged 18-30 years in good health.

This rearrangement joins TRBV6-1 to TRBJ2-1; D remains unclear. V was clipped by 0 bases and J by 6 bases, with 9 bases between them. The CDR3 is made up of 14 amino acids. The V gene's germline CDR1 is MNHNS and CDR2 SASEGT. In nucleotides, the CDR3 is TGTGCCAGCAGTGAAGCGATCCGGGTCAATGAGCAGTTCTTC. This sequence encodes CASSEAIRVNEQFF.

The chain is built from TRBV7-9 and TRBJ1-2; 7 bases align to TRBD1. This CDR3 region has 16 residues. Per germline, CDR1 SEHNR and CDR2 FQNEAQ (reference sequence). V shed 1 base, J shed 2 bases, and the junction held 7 bases outside the gene matches. Written as DNA, the CDR3 is TGTGCCAGCAGCTTAGTTCGGGGGGGACAGAACTATGGCTACACCTTC. Encoded protein: CASSLVRGGQNYGYTF.

The V and J genes are TRBV6-1 and TRBJ2-7; possibly TRBD2 for D (5 bases). The CDR3 consists of 11 residues. Trimming pared 6 bases from V and 2 bases from J, leaving 5 bases between. CDR1 and CDR2 (germline): MNHNS, SASEGT. DNA of the CDR3: TGTGCCAGCAGGGAGGCCTACGAGCAGTACTTC. This translates into CASREAYEQYF.

This sequence joins TRBV5-6 and TRBJ1-2; D not resolved. The CDR3 spans 15 residues. Germline CDR1 and CDR2: SGHDT and YYEEEE. V lost 0 bases to trimming and J lost 4 bases, with 13 bases between them. CDR3 coding DNA: TGTGCCAGCAGCTTGGACAGCCAGTCACCCTATGGCTACACCTTC. Translating gives CASSLDSQSPYGYTF.

This clone was seen a few times. V and J are TRBV9 and TRBJ2-1, with D perhaps TRBD2 (5 bases). This CDR3 contains 17 residues. Germline V gene lookup returns CDR1 SGDLS and CDR2 YYNGEE. V lost 6 bases and J 2 bases, leaving 21 bases between the germline ends. CDR3: CASTLGEAIAAYNEQFF. The DNA for the CDR3 is TGTGCCAGCACCCTGGGAGAGGCGATAGCAGCCTACAATGAGCAGTTCTTC.

This chain uses TRBV7-9 with TRBJ1-2; possibly TRBD1 for D (5 bases). V lost 0 bases and J 5 bases, leaving 13 bases between the germline ends. The CDR3 totals 15 residues. The germline CDR1 and CDR2 sequences are SEHNR and FQNEAQ (reference sequence). CDR3: CASSLADTANYGYTF. For the CDR3, the DNA is TGTGCCAGCAGCTTAGCGGACACAGCGAATTATGGCTACACCTTC.

The rearrangement links TRBV7-9 to TRBJ1-2; 8 bases agree with TRBD1. The V gene's germline CDR1 is SEHNR and CDR2 FQNEAQ (reference sequence). The CDR3 totals 17 residues. After removal of 1 base from V and 7 bases from J, the junction contained 14 bases not matched to a gene. The CDR3 nucleotides are TGTGCCAGCAGCTTAGGCCTACGGACAGGGCCTTTAGGTGGCTACACCTTC. Translating it yields CASSLGLRTGPLGGYTF.

The V call is TRBV7-6, the J call TRBJ2-7; 7 bases are shared with TRBD2. Germline V gene sequence: CDR1 SGHVS, CDR2 FNYEAQ. The length of the CDR3 is 14 residues. The junction had 3 bases not matched to a gene; V was cut back by 1 base and J by 3 bases. CDR3 loop: CASSLGGGGYEQYF. CDR3 bases: TGTGCCAGCAGCTTAGGCGGGGGAGGCTACGAGCAGTACTTC.

The chain uses TRBV2 and TRBJ2-7; 11 bases match TRBD2. The CDR3 consists of 16 residues. The germline CDR1 and CDR2 sequences are SNHLY and FYNNEI. V dropped 1 base and J dropped 2; count of bases not matched to a gene: 4. CDR3 sequence (DNA): TGTGCCAGCAGTGAAGAGGGGACTAGCGGCACCTACGAGCAGTACTTC. Translated: CASSEEGTSGTYEQYF.

Many counts were recorded for this clone. This sample includes further DNA sequences coding for the same CDR3. The rearrangement links TRBV30 to TRBJ2-2, with D perhaps matching TRBD1 or TRBD2 (5 bases each). V dropped 4 bases and J dropped 7 bases, with 13 bases sitting between them. Per germline, CDR1 GTSNPN and CDR2 SVGIG (reference sequence). The CDR3 length is 13 residues. CDR3 nucleotide sequence: TGTGCCTGGAATGTGGGACCGGGCGGGGAGCTGTTTTTT. It translates to CAWNVGPGGELFF. Based on the CDR3 plus reference TRBV30 and TRBJ2-2, the full variable domain is SQTIHQWPATLVQPVGSPLSLECTVEGTSNPNLYWYRQAAGRGLQLLFYSVGIGQISSEVPQNLSASRPQDRQFILSSKKLLLSDSGFYLCAWNVGPGGELFFGEGSRLTVL.

The V gene is TRBV7-9, the J gene TRBJ2-4, with D possibly TRBD1 on 6 matching bases. This CDR3 region has 19 residues. The germline V and J ends were trimmed by 0 bases and 0 bases, with 18 bases remaining between them. Germline V gene sequence: CDR1 SEHNR, CDR2 FQNEAQ (reference sequence). The CDR3 DNA is TGTGCCAGCAGCTTAGCCCAGGGGCAGGCCGTCCTAGCCAAAAACATTCAGTACTTC. It translates to CASSLAQGQAVLAKNIQYF.

The V and J genes are TRBV4-3 and TRBJ1-4; D gene uncertain. CDR1 is LGHNA, CDR2 YSLEER, per germline. Trimming cost V 0 bases and J 12 bases, with 11 bases left between them. The CDR3 is 13 residues long. CDR3 bases: TGCGCCAGCAGCCAAGATCAAAGGAGGGAACTGTTTTTT. Its protein product is CASSQDQRRELFF.

J is TRBJ2-1 and V is TRBV4-2; 7 bases map to TRBD2. CDR1 and CDR2 from the germline V gene are LGHNA and YNFKEQ. V lost 0 bases, J lost 7 bases, and 9 bases stayed unmatched. The CDR3 contains 16 residues. The CDR3 nucleotides read TGTGCCAGCAGCCAAGATCCCAGCGGGGTCACTAATGAGCAGTTCTTC. Its translation is CASSQDPSGVTNEQFF.

The J gene is TRBJ2-2, the V gene TRBV11-2; the D is unclear. Trimming shortened V by 5 bases and J by 3 bases, and 19 bases separated the two germline ends. From germline, CDR1 is SGHAT and CDR2 FQNNGV. The CDR3 is made up of 17 amino acids. The CDR3, as DNA: TGTGCCAGCAGCGCGCCGCGACCCAAACCCTACACCGGGGAGCTGTTTTTT. As protein: CASSAPRPKPYTGELFF.

This chain connects TRBV13 to TRBJ1-2; no clear D gene. The length of the CDR3 is 14 residues. V gave up 5 bases and J gave up 8 bases, with 18 bases separating them. Per germline, CDR1 PRHDT and CDR2 FYEKMQ (reference sequence). Written as DNA, the CDR3 is TGTGCCAGCAGCCCCGAAGGCGGGGAGGCGGGCTACACCTTC. Translation gives CASSPEGGEAGYTF.

This clone was observed a few times. The chain couples TRBV30 to TRBJ2-7, with TRBD2 as a possible D gene (6 bases). This CDR3 is 14 amino acids long. CDR1 is GTSNPN, CDR2 SVGIG, per germline (reference sequence). V lost 5 bases, J lost 2 bases, and 16 bases lay in between. CDR3 protein: CAWQSGGGAYEQYF. The CDR3 DNA is TGTGCCTGGCAATCGGGCGGAGGGGCCTACGAGCAGTACTTC.

The CDR3 reads CASSLAWQGSDNEQFF. CDR3 coding DNA: TGCGCCAGCAGCTTGGCATGGCAGGGATCTGACAATGAGCAGTTCTTC. The chain has TRBV5-1 and TRBJ2-1; D may be TRBD1 (5 bases). The germline CDR1 and CDR2 sequences are SGHRS and YFSETQ. Trimming cost V 0 bases and J 5 bases, with 15 bases left between them. The CDR3 length is 16 residues.

This clone has just one count. The CDR3 DNA sequence: TGTGCCAGCAGTTCGAACACGGGATTTGGGGGCACAGATACGCAGTATTTT. It translates to CASSSNTGFGGTDTQYF. The chain couples TRBV11-1 to TRBJ2-3, with D maybe TRBD2 (5 bases). Trimming stripped 6 bases from V and 1 base from J, with 20 bases between. This CDR3 is 17 amino acids long. Germline V gene sequence: CDR1 SGHAT, CDR2 FQDESV (reference sequence). The whole variable domain, remainder taken from reference TRBV11-1 and TRBJ2-3, is EAEVAQSPRYKITEKSQAVAFWCDPISGHATLYWYRQILGQGPELLVQFQDESVVDDSQLPKDRFSAERLKGVDSTLKIQPAELGDSAMYLCASSSNTGFGGTDTQYFGPGTRLTVL.

The chain recombines TRBV6-5 with TRBJ2-3, with 7 bases matching TRBD2. The CDR3 spans 16 residues. Germline V gives CDR1 MNHEY, CDR2 SVGAGI. V was pared by 1 base and J by 4 bases, with 8 bases of the junction left unmatched. The CDR3 DNA sequence: TGTGCCAGCAGTTACTGGGCAGGGAGGGTTTCAGATACGCAGTATTTT. Translating it yields CASSYWAGRVSDTQYF.

This rearrangement joins TRBV7-9 to TRBJ1-1, with 7 positions matching TRBD1. Germline loops: CDR1 SEHNR, CDR2 FQNEAQ (reference sequence). Trimming cost V 5 bases and J 3 bases; bases outside gene matches: 9. The CDR3 length is 15 residues. CDR3 coding DNA: TGTGCCAGCAGCCCCCCGACAGGGAGGCACACTGAAGCTTTCTTT. Amino acid sequence: CASSPPTGRHTEAFF.